These T cell receptor beta chains were read from a single sample in a study of blood T cell repertoires in COVID-19. The data were produced by immunoSEQ multiplex PCR, yet TCRdb's version contains in-frame clones alone and is incomplete. This sample has 55,000 to 75,000 clones, with approximately 86% found just once. The specimen sequenced was peripheral blood. All receptors derive from a man between 50 and 59 years old with acute or convalescent COVID-19. Each CDR3 is given with its conserved first and last residue. The D gene is left open where the match is weak.

D,J,V,length,CDR3,DNA
TRBD1,TRBJ2-3,TRBV12-5,17,CASGAPGQGLVTDTQYF,TGTGCTAGTGGAGCACCGGGACAGGGACTTGTAACAGATACGCAGTATTTT
.,TRBJ1-2,TRBV19,12,CASLGQGFGYTF,TGTGCCAGTTTAGGGCAGGGGTTTGGCTACACCTTC
TRBD1,TRBJ1-1,TRBV18,17,CASSPWTGGSMNTEAFF,TGTGCCAGCTCACCGTGGACAGGGGGCTCAATGAACACTGAAGCTTTCTTT
.,TRBJ2-3,TRBV19,13,CASTARRTDTQYF,TGTGCCAGTACGGCAAGGCGGACAGATACGCAGTATTTT
TRBD1,TRBJ1-2,TRBV6-1,13,CASSEEGATGYTF,TGTGCCAGCAGTGAAGAGGGGGCGACTGGCTACACCTTC
TRBD2,TRBJ2-5,TRBV12-3/TRBV12-4,13,CASRPGLGETQYF,TGTGCCAGCAGGCCCGGACTAGGAGAGACCCAGTACTTC
.,TRBJ1-1,TRBV6-5,14,CASSYRTQGAPAFF,TGTGCCAGCAGTTATCGAACACAAGGGGCCCCAGCTTTCTTT
.,TRBJ1-3,TRBV21-1,19,CASSKGCWEDEPSGNTIYF,TGTGCCAGCAGCAAAGGTTGCTGGGAGGATGAGCCCTCTGGAAACACCATATATTTT
.,TRBJ1-1,TRBV5-4,15,CASSLEFSMNTEAFF,TGTGCCAGCAGCTTGGAGTTCAGTATGAACACTGAAGCTTTCTTT
TRBD2,TRBJ2-7,TRBV27,13,CATGSGISYEQYF,TGTGCCACCGGTAGCGGGATCTCCTACGAGCAGTACTTC
.,TRBJ1-1,TRBV10-3,13,CATKSRENTEAFF,TGTGCCACGAAGTCGCGGGAGAACACTGAAGCTTTCTTT
.,TRBJ1-5,TRBV12-3/TRBV12-4,13,CASSLQGNQPQHF,TGTGCCAGCAGTCTGCAGGGGAATCAGCCCCAGCATTTT
.,TRBJ2-4,TRBV18,13,CASSPLAERDQYF,TGTGCCAGCTCACCACTCGCGGAGAGAGATCAGTACTTC
TRBD1,TRBJ2-3,TRBV7-8,16,CASSLEGQASTDTQYF,TGTGCCAGCAGCTTAGAGGGACAGGCTTCAACAGATACGCAGTATTTT
.,TRBJ1-6,TRBV30,15,CAWSVTGGPGSPLHF,TGTGCCTGGAGTGTAACGGGGGGCCCTGGTTCACCCCTCCACTTT